A selection of T cell receptor beta chains follows, all from one sample in a study of PD-L1 blockade in urothelial cancer. Here immunoSEQ multiplex PCR was the method, and the copy in TCRdb shows in-frame clones only, minus some. The table has around 19,000 clones, around 81% seen once. Sequences were derived from PBMCs, sampled around atezolizumab (anti-PD-L1) treatment. These TCRs come from a man in his fifties or sixties with urothelial cancer. Both conserved end residues are part of each CDR3. The order of the fields is V gene, clone size, D gene, J gene, CDR3 protein, CDR3 DNA. A D gene is named only where the DNA matches it firmly. Some rows have no size entry. The others give once, few or many, or a class for an expanded clone.

v_call: TRBV19; clone_size: .; d_call: .; j_call: TRBJ1-6; cdr3_aa: CASHPRGSAPLHF; cdr3_nt: TGTGCCAGTCACCCTCGGGGAAGTGCACCCCTCCACTTT
v_call: TRBV2; clone_size: .; d_call: .; j_call: TRBJ1-5; cdr3_aa: CASNGGSYSNQPQHF; cdr3_nt: TGTGCCAGCAATGGGGGGAGCTATAGCAATCAGCCCCAGCATTTT
v_call: TRBV6-4; clone_size: .; d_call: .; j_call: TRBJ2-6; cdr3_aa: CASSPGYSGANVLTF; cdr3_nt: TGTGCCAGCAGTCCAGGGTACTCTGGGGCCAACGTCCTGACTTTC
v_call: TRBV14; clone_size: .; d_call: TRBD1; j_call: TRBJ1-1; cdr3_aa: CASSPWTGEAFF; cdr3_nt: TGTGCCAGCAGCCCGTGGACAGGGGAAGCTTTCTTT
v_call: TRBV6-6; clone_size: .; d_call: .; j_call: TRBJ2-3; cdr3_aa: CASRTRADTQYF; cdr3_nt: TGTGCCAGCAGGACGAGGGCAGATACGCAGTATTTT
v_call: TRBV18; clone_size: .; d_call: .; j_call: TRBJ1-3; cdr3_aa: CASSPSFQDTIYF; cdr3_nt: TGTGCCAGCTCACCGAGTTTCCAGGACACCATATATTTT
v_call: TRBV6-5; clone_size: .; d_call: .; j_call: TRBJ1-1; cdr3_aa: CASSPRWTEAFF; cdr3_nt: TGTGCCAGCAGTCCCAGATGGACTGAAGCTTTCTTT
v_call: TRBV7-8; clone_size: .; d_call: TRBD2; j_call: TRBJ2-3; cdr3_aa: CASSLALSGRTDTQYF; cdr3_nt: TGTGCCAGCAGCTTAGCGCTAAGCGGGAGGACCGATACGCAGTATTTT
v_call: TRBV7-8; clone_size: once; d_call: .; j_call: TRBJ2-1; cdr3_aa: CASSLVVYNEQFF; cdr3_nt: TGTGCCAGCAGCCTAGTAGTCTACAATGAGCAGTTCTTC
v_call: TRBV5-1; clone_size: .; d_call: .; j_call: TRBJ1-1; cdr3_aa: CASSETGRTEAFF; cdr3_nt: TGCGCCAGCAGCGAGACGGGAAGGACTGAAGCTTTCTTT
v_call: TRBV18; clone_size: .; d_call: .; j_call: TRBJ1-1; cdr3_aa: CASSPAVGGAFF; cdr3_nt: TGTGCCAGCTCACCGGCCGTTGGAGGAGCTTTCTTT
v_call: TRBV19; clone_size: .; d_call: .; j_call: TRBJ1-6; cdr3_aa: CASSQGAGSVGSPLHF; cdr3_nt: TGTGCCAGTAGCCAAGGGGCAGGTTCGGTAGGATCACCCCTCCACTTT
v_call: TRBV7-2; clone_size: .; d_call: TRBD1; j_call: TRBJ1-4; cdr3_aa: CASSPQTGPNEKLFF; cdr3_nt: TGTGCCAGCAGCCCCCAGACAGGGCCTAATGAAAAACTGTTTTTT
v_call: TRBV18; clone_size: .; d_call: .; j_call: TRBJ1-6; cdr3_aa: CASSPPEGRNSPLHF; cdr3_nt: TGTGCCAGCTCACCACCGGAGGGACGAAATTCACCCCTCCACTTT
v_call: TRBV7-2; clone_size: .; d_call: .; j_call: TRBJ1-3; cdr3_aa: CASSYRGYTIYF; cdr3_nt: TGTGCCAGCAGCTATCGGGGATACACCATATATTTT
v_call: TRBV9; clone_size: .; d_call: TRBD1; j_call: TRBJ2-1; cdr3_aa: CASSPGQGSYNEQFF; cdr3_nt: TGTGCCAGCAGCCCCGGACAGGGTTCCTACAATGAGCAGTTCTTC
v_call: TRBV2; clone_size: .; d_call: .; j_call: TRBJ1-5; cdr3_aa: CASKRQGNQPQHF; cdr3_nt: TGTGCCAGTAAAAGACAGGGCAATCAGCCCCAGCATTTT
v_call: TRBV7-2; clone_size: few; d_call: .; j_call: TRBJ2-7; cdr3_aa: CASSLLGRASYEQYF; cdr3_nt: TGTGCCAGCAGCTTATTGGGCAGGGCCTCCTACGAGCAGTACTTC
v_call: TRBV25-1; clone_size: .; d_call: .; j_call: TRBJ2-1; cdr3_aa: CASRTDSDNEQFF; cdr3_nt: TGTGCCAGCAGGACCGACAGCGACAATGAGCAGTTCTTC
v_call: TRBV30; clone_size: .; d_call: .; j_call: TRBJ2-5; cdr3_aa: CAWSVGGAQETQYF; cdr3_nt: TGTGCCTGGAGTGTAGGGGGGGCCCAAGAGACCCAGTACTTC
v_call: TRBV7-3; clone_size: .; d_call: TRBD1; j_call: TRBJ2-7; cdr3_aa: CASSASGTGAYEQYF; cdr3_nt: TGTGCCAGCAGCGCCTCGGGAACAGGGGCCTACGAGCAGTACTTC
v_call: TRBV2; clone_size: few; d_call: TRBD2; j_call: TRBJ2-7; cdr3_aa: CASIGRVGEQYF; cdr3_nt: TGTGCCAGCATTGGGAGGGTTGGGGAGCAGTACTTC
v_call: TRBV19; clone_size: .; d_call: .; j_call: TRBJ1-4; cdr3_aa: CASSVYRAGEKLFF; cdr3_nt: TGTGCCAGTAGTGTTTACAGGGCTGGTGAAAAACTGTTTTTT
v_call: TRBV7-9; clone_size: .; d_call: .; j_call: TRBJ2-2; cdr3_aa: CASSLATGIGELFF; cdr3_nt: TGTGCCAGCAGCTTAGCCACAGGGATCGGGGAGCTGTTTTTT
v_call: TRBV6-5; clone_size: .; d_call: .; j_call: TRBJ1-4; cdr3_aa: CASSQRREKLFF; cdr3_nt: TGTGCCAGCTCCCAGAGGCGGGAAAAACTGTTTTTT